Sequencing of this T cell receptor beta chain was carried out in a study of spatial heterogeneity in lung cancer. Findings and caveats of the study: Ubiquitous and regional nonsynonymous mutation counts were tracked by ubiquitous and regional expanded TCR counts, respectively. The number of expanded tumor alpha and beta chains correlated with mutation number.

TCRdb re-analysed the 5' RACE reads in MiXCR, keeping a single row per CDR3 protein. In the table there are about 1,400 distinct CDR3 sequences, 9.5% to 10% of which are singletons. As regards this clonotype: The antigen remains undetermined. The library was prepared for alpha chains; this beta chain is a stray read, so its frequency means little.

The CDR3 loop spans 12 amino acids. CDR1 is SEHNR, CDR2 FQNEAQ, per germline (reference sequence). Trimming removed 2 bases from V and 6 bases from J, with 5 bases in between. Time point specified: sample taken at primary tumor resection. Samples were donated by 72 untreated early-stage non-small cell lung cancer patients. The genes are TRBV7-9 and TRBJ1-5, with unresolved D. This TCR was recovered from a female donor with early-stage non-small cell lung cancer. The sample here was lung tumor tissue, taken at surgery. The CDR3 region is CASSLPGQPQHF. The CDR3 nucleotides are TGTGCCAGCAGCTTACCCGGTCAGCCCCAGCATTTT. The variable domain in full, completed from reference TRBV7-9 and TRBJ1-5, reads DTGVSQNPRHKITKRGQNVTFRCDPISEHNRLYWYRQTLGQGPEFLTYFQNEAQLEKSRLLSDRFSAERPKGSFSTLEIQRTEQGDSAMYLCASSLPGQPQHFGDGTRLSIL.